The present entry profiles one T cell receptor (beta chain) with its context. The antigen is undetermined. These data are taken from a study of cytomegalovirus exposure and HLA in healthy donors. Study-level results: A later analysis reported that several of the most significant clusters appeared to be linked to common viral pathogens, among them Epstein-Barr virus. Within an earlier analysis, most TCR beta V segments proved productive either about 87% or about 30% of the time.

The CDR3 has 13 amino acids. The germline CDR1 and CDR2 sequences are SEHNR and FQNEAQ (reference sequence). Trimming left V 8 bases short and J 2 bases short, with 7 bases between. Use of 60 Vbeta and 13 Jbeta primers characterized the PCR. Profiled with immunoSEQ multiplex PCR; TCRdb holds only in-frame clones, not every one. The table lists some 130,000 clones, about 72% of them singletons. The chain carries TRBV7-9 and TRBJ2-6, with unresolved D. Sequences were obtained from PBMCs. The origin of this receptor is a female donor in good health and CMV-seronegative. The CDR3 nucleotides read TGTGCCAGCTGTCAGGCTGGGGCCAACGTCCTGACTTTC. The encoded protein is CASCQAGANVLTF.